The clone carrying this T cell receptor beta chain has only a few counts. The data were taken from a study of blood T cell repertoires in COVID-19. As for the study in general: Acute and convalescent COVID-19 samples came from the United States, Italy and Spain. PBMCs, B-cell-depleted T cells, or T cells were the source of the cDNA or gDNA that made up the material.

Participants spanned ages about 18 to 95 years and resided in about 25 US areas. Participants were placed into cohorts based on the clinical history they reported. Clones were read by immunoSEQ multiplex PCR, and TCRdb kept only the in-frame ones, dropping some. The sample records around 250,000 clones, roughly nine tenths being singletons. The CDR3 is made up of 15 amino acids. The germline V and J ends were trimmed by 1 base and 4 bases, with 14 bases remaining between them. The germline V gene has CDR1 SGHVS and CDR2 FQNEAQ. J is TRBJ2-7 and V is TRBV7-8; no clear D gene. The sequenced sample consisted of PBMCs or T cells enriched from blood (not recorded which). The sequence was collected from a human donor in a cohort exposed to, infected with or recovered from COVID-19 (not recorded which). The donor label of this sample is uncertain. The CDR3 loop reads CASSLDVRELYEQYF. In DNA form, the CDR3 reads TGTGCCAGCAGCTTAGATGTCCGAGAACTATACGAGCAGTACTTC.